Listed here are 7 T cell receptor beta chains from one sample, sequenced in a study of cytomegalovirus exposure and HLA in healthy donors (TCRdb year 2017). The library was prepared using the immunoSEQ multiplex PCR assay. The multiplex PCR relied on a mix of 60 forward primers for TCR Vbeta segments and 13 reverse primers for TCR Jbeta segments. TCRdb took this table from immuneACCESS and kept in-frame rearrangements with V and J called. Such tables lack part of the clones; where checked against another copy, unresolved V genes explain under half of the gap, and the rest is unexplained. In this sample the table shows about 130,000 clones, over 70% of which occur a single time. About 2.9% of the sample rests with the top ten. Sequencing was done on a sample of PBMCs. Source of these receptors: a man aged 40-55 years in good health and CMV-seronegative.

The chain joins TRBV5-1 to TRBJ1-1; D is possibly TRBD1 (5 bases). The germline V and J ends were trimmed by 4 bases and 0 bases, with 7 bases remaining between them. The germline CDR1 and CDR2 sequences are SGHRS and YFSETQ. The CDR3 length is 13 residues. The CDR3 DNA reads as TGCGCCAGCAGCCTCAGGGTGAACACTGAAGCTTTCTTT. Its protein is CASSLRVNTEAFF.

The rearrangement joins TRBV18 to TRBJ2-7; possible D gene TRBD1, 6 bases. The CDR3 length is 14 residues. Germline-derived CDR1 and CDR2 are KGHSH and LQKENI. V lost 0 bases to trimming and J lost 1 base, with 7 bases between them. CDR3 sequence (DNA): TGTGCCAGCTCACCACCGGACAGATCCTACGAGCAGTACTTC. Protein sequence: CASSPPDRSYEQYF.

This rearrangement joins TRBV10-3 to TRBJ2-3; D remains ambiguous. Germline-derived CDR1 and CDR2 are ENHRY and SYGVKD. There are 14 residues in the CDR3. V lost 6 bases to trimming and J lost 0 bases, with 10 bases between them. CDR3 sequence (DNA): TGTGCCATCAGACCCGACAAAAGCACAGATACGCAGTATTTT. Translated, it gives CAIRPDKSTDTQYF.

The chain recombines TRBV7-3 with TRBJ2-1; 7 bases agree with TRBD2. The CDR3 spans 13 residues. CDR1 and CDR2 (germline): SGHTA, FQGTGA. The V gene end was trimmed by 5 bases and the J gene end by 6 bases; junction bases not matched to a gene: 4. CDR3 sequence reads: CASSRGTINEQFF. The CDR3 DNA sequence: TGTGCCAGCAGCCGCGGGACTATCAATGAGCAGTTCTTC.

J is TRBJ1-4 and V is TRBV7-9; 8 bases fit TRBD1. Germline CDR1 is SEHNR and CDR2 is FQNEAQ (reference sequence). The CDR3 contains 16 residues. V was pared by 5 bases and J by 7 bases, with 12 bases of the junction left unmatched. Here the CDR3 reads CASSLGQGLGGEKLFF. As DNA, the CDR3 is TGTGCCAGCAGCCTCGGACAGGGTTTGGGAGGTGAAAAACTGTTTTTT.

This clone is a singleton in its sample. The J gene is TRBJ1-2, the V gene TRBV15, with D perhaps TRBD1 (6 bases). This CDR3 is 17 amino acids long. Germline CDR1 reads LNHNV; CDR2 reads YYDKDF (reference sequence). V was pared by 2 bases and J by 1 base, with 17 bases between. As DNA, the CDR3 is TGTGCCACCAGCAGATCGCTTGCCGGGACACTTAACTATGGCTACACCTTC. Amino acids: CATSRSLAGTLNYGYTF.

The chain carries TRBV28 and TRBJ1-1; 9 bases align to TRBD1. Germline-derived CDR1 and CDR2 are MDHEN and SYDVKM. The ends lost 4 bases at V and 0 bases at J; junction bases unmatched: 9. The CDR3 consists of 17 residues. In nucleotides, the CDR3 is TGTGCCAGCAGTTACTGGACAGGGGACCTCATGAACACTGAAGCTTTCTTT. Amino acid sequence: CASSYWTGDLMNTEAFF.